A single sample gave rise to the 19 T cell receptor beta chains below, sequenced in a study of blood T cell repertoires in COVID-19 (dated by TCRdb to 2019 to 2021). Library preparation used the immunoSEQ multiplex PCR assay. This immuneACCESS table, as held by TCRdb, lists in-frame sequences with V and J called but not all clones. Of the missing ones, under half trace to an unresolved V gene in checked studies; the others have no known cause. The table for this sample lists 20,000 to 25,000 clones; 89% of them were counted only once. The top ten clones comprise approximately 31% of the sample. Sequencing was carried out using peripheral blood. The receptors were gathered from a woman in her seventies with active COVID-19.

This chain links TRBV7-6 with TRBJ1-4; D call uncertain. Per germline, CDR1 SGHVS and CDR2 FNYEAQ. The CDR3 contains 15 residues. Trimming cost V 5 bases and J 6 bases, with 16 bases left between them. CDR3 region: CASSKEVQGDEKLFF. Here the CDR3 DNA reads TGTGCCAGCAGCAAAGAGGTTCAAGGAGATGAAAAACTGTTTTTT.

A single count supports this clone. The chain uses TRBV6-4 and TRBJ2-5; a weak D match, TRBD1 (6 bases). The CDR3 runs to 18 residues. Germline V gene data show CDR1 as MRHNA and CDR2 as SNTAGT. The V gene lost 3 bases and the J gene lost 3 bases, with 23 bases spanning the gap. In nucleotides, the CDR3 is TGTGCCAGCAGTGAAATTGTGTCGAGACTAACAGGGAAAGAGACCCAGTACTTC. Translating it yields CASSEIVSRLTGKETQYF.

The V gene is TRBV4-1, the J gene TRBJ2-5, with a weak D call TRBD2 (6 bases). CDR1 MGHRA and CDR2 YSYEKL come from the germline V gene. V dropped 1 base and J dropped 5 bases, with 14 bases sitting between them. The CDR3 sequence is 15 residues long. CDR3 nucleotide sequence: TGCGCCAGCAGCCAAGCGGGCGTCCGGGGGGAGACCCAGTACTTC. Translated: CASSQAGVRGETQYF.

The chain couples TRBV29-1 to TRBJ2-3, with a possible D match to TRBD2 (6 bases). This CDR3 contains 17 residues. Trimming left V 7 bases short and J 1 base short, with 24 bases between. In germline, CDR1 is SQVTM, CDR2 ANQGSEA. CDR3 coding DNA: TGCAGCGCCCGAAGATTGGGGGGAGGTTTCGGCACAGATACGCAGTATTTT. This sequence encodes CSARRLGGGFGTDTQYF.

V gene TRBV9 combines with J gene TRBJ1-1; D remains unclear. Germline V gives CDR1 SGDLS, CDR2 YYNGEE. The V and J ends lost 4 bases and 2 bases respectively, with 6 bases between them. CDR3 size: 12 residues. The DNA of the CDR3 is TGTGCCAGCAGCCGGGGAAACACTGAAGCTTTCTTT. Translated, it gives CASSRGNTEAFF.

The CDR3 DNA sequence: TGTGCCAGTAGTATTGGGGGGTACAGGGGCTCCTACGAGCAGTACTTC. Its translation: CASSIGGYRGSYEQYF. This rearrangement joins TRBV19 to TRBJ2-7; a weak D match, TRBD1 (7 bases). CDR1 and CDR2 from the germline V gene are LNHDA and SQIVND (reference sequence). CDR3 length: 16 amino acids. Deletions cut 3 bases from V and 0 bases from J, with 15 bases between.

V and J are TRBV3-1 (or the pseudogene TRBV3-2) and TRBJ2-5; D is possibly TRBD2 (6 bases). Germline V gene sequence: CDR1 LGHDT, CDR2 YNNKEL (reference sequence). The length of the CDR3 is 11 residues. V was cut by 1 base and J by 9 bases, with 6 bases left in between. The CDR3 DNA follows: TGTGCCAGCAGCCAAGGGGGGGCCCAGTACTTC. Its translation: CASSQGGAQYF.

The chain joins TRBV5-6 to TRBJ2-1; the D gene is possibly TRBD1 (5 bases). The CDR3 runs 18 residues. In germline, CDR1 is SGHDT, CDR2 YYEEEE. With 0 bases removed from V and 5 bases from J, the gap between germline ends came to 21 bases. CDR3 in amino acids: CASSLDRTRRAGHNEQFF. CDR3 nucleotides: TGTGCCAGCAGCTTGGACAGGACACGCCGGGCCGGGCACAATGAGCAGTTCTTC.

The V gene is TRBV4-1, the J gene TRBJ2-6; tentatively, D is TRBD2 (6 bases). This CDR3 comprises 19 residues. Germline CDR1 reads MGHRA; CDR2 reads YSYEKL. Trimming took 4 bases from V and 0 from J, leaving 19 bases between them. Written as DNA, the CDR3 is TGCGCCAGCAGCCCCGCGGGGCAACAAACCGTCTCTGGGGCCAACGTCCTGACTTTC. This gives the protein CASSPAGQQTVSGANVLTF.

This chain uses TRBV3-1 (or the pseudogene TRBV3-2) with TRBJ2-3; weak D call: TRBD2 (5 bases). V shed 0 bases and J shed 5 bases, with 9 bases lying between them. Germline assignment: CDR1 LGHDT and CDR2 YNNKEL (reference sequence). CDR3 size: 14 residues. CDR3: CASSQEAGIDTQYF. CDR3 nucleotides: TGTGCCAGCAGCCAAGAGGCGGGTATAGATACGCAGTATTTT.

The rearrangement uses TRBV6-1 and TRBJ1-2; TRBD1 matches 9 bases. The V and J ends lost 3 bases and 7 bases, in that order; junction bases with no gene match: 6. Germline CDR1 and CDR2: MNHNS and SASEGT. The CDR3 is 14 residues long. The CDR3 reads CASSDLGTGSGYTF. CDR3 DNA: TGTGCCAGCAGTGACCTCGGGACAGGGTCTGGCTACACCTTC.

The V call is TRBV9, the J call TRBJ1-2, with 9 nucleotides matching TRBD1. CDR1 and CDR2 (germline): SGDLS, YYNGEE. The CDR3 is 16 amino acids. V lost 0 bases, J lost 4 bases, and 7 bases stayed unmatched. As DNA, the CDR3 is TGTGCCAGCAGCGTAGTGGGACAGGGTCTCCCCTATGGCTACACCTTC. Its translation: CASSVVGQGLPYGYTF.

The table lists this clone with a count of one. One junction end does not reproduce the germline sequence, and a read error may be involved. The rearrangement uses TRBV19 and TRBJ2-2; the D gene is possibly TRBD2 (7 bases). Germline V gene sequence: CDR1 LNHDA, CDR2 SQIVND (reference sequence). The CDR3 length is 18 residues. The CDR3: CASTIGGGAVTSTGELFF. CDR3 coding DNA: TGTGCCAGTACTATAGGTGGGGGGGCCGTTACCTCCACCGGGGAGCTGTTTTTT.

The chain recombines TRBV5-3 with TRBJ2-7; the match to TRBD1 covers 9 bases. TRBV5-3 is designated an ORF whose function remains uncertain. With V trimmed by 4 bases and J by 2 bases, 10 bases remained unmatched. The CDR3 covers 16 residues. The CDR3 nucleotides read TGTGCCAGAAGCCGGAATGCACAGGGGGCTGCCTACGAGCAGTACTTC. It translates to CARSRNAQGAAYEQYF.

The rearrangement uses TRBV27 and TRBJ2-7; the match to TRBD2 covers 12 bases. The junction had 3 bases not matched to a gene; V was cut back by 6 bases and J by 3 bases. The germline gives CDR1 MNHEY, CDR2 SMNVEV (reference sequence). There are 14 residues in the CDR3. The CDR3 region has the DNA TGTGCCAGCAGCCCTAGCGGGGGGGTCTACGAGCAGTACTTC. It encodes CASSPSGGVYEQYF.

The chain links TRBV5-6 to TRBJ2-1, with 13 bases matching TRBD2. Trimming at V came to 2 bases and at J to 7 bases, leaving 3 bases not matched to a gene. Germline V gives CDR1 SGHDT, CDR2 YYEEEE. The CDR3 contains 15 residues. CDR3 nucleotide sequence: TGTGCCAGCAGCTTTGGGACTAGCGGGGAAAATGAGCAGTTCTTC. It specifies CASSFGTSGENEQFF.

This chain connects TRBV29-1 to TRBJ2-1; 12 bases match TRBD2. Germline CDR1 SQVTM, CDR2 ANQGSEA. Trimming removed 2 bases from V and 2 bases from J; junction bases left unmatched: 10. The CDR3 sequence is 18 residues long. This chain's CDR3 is CSVEFSSGGAWTYNEQFF. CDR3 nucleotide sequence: TGCAGCGTTGAATTTTCTAGCGGGGGGGCCTGGACCTACAATGAGCAGTTCTTC.

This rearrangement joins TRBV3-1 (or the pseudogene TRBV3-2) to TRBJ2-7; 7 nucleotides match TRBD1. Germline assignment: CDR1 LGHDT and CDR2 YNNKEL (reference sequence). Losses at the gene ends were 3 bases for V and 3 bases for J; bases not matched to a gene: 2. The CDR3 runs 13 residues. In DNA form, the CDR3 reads TGTGCCAGCAGCCAGGCAGGGGGCTACGAGCAGTACTTC. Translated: CASSQAGGYEQYF.

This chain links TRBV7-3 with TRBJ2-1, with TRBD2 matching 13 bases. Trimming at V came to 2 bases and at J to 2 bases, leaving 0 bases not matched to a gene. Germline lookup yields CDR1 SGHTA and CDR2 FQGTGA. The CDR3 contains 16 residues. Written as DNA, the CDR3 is TGTGCCAGCAGCTTAGGACTAGCGGGGGCCTACAATGAGCAGTTCTTC. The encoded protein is CASSLGLAGAYNEQFF. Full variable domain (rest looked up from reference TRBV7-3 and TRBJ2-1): GAGVSQTPSNKVTEKGKYVELRCDPISGHTALYWYRQSLGQGPEFLIYFQGTGAADDSGLPNDRFFAVRPEGSVSTLKIQRTERGDSAVYLCASSLGLAGAYNEQFFGPGTRLTVL.